A single sample gave rise to the 32 T cell receptor beta chains below, sequenced in a study of T cell changes during pregnancy in multiple sclerosis. Measured with immunoSEQ multiplex PCR; TCRdb has only the in-frame clones, and not every one. The sample has some 40,000 clones, around 90% seen once. The specimen comprised CD4+ T cells from peripheral blood mononuclear cells, sampled in the third trimester of pregnancy. Receptors originate from a female donor in good health, enrolled as a control in a pregnancy study.

V gene TRBV30 combines with J gene TRBJ2-7, with TRBD2 identical over 11 bases. The CDR3 runs to 15 residues. Germline CDR1 reads GTSNPN; CDR2 reads SVGIG (reference sequence). The V gene end was trimmed by 4 bases and the J gene end by 2 bases; junction bases not matched to a gene: 7. CDR3 DNA sequence: TGTGCCTGGACTCCACTAGCGGGGGACCCCTACGAGCAGTACTTC. This sequence encodes CAWTPLAGDPYEQYF.

This clone is a singleton in its sample. The V and J genes are TRBV19 and TRBJ2-5; TRBD1 agrees at 10 bases. The length of the CDR3 is 14 residues. With 6 bases clipped from V and 4 bases from J, the junction kept 5 bases outside the gene matches. Looked up from germline, CDR1 is LNHDA and CDR2 is SQIVND (reference sequence). CDR3 in DNA: TGTGCCAGTAGGGGACAGGGGTGGTTAGAGACCCAGTACTTC. Its protein is CASRGQGWLETQYF.

The chain couples TRBV4-1 to TRBJ2-2, with TRBD2 matching 11 bases. The CDR3 totals 17 residues. CDR1 MGHRA and CDR2 YSYEKL come from the germline V gene. V was pared by 0 bases and J by 6 bases, with 6 bases of the junction left unmatched. In DNA form, the CDR3 reads TGCGCCAGCAGCCAAGATGGTAGCGGGGGGGTACCCGGGGAGCTGTTTTTT. This encodes CASSQDGSGGVPGELFF.

The chain links TRBV7-2 to TRBJ1-4; the D gene is possibly TRBD1 (5 bases). Germline V gives CDR1 SGHTA, CDR2 FQGNSA. The CDR3 totals 16 residues. V was cut by 4 bases and J by 7 bases, with 19 bases left in between. In nucleotides, the CDR3 is TGTGCCAGCAGCTCCCTGGGGGGGTTTACTGGTGAAAAACTGTTTTTT. Residues: CASSSLGGFTGEKLFF.

V and J are TRBV6-1 and TRBJ2-7; D is possibly TRBD1 (6 bases). Trimming removed 5 bases from V and 4 bases from J, with 12 bases in between. Germline V gene sequence: CDR1 MNHNS, CDR2 SASEGT. This CDR3 comprises 13 residues. Here the CDR3 DNA reads TGTGCCAGCAGTAGAGACAGGACTTACGAGCAGTACTTC. Translation gives CASSRDRTYEQYF.

Here the CDR3 reads CASRKTLLAGDEQYF. CDR3 bases: TGCGCCAGCAGAAAAACCCTCCTAGCGGGAGACGAGCAGTACTTC. The chain links TRBV10-1 to TRBJ2-7, with 10 bases identical to TRBD2. The CDR3 is 15 amino acids. The germline gives CDR1 WNHNN, CDR2 SYGVQD (reference sequence). After removal of 6 bases from V and 5 bases from J, the junction contained 10 bases not matched to a gene.

The CDR3 region has the DNA TGCGCCAGCAGCTCCCTGGGGACAGAAGAGACCCAGTACTTC. This gives the protein CASSSLGTEETQYF. J is TRBJ2-5 and V is TRBV5-1; 7 positions match TRBD1. The V and J ends lost 3 bases and 3 bases, in that order; junction bases with no gene match: 5. CDR3 length: 14 amino acids. Germline-derived CDR1 and CDR2 are SGHRS and YFSETQ. The variable domain in full, completed from reference TRBV5-1 and TRBJ2-5, reads KAGVTQTPRYLIKTRGQQVTLSCSPISGHRSVSWYQQTPGQGLQFLFEYFSETQRNKGNFPGRFSGRQFSNSRSEMNVSTLELGDSALYLCASSSLGTEETQYFGPGTRLLVL.

The chain combines TRBV19 with TRBJ2-1; D may be TRBD2 (6 bases). CDR3 length: 15 residues. The V gene lost 1 base and the J gene lost 9 bases, with 16 bases spanning the gap. Per germline, CDR1 LNHDA and CDR2 SQIVND (reference sequence). This chain's CDR3 is CASSIAGTRGGEQFF. CDR3 nucleotide sequence: TGTGCCAGTAGTATAGCCGGGACTCGGGGAGGTGAGCAGTTCTTC.

J is TRBJ1-4 and V is TRBV18, with 7 bases aligning to TRBD1. Germline V gene sequence: CDR1 KGHSH, CDR2 LQKENI. Trimming removed 5 bases from V and 8 bases from J; junction bases left unmatched: 2. The length of the CDR3 is 12 residues. CDR3 nucleotides: TGTGCCAGCTCATGGGACAGAGAAAAACTGTTTTTT. Its protein is CASSWDREKLFF.

This clone has just a few counts. The chain has TRBV5-6 and TRBJ2-5; a weak D match, TRBD2 (7 bases). Trimming left V 6 bases short and J 4 bases short, with 19 bases between. Germline V lookup: CDR1 SGHDT, CDR2 YYEEEE. The length of the CDR3 is 15 residues. The CDR3 loop reads CASNRAGGGGETQYF. The CDR3, as DNA: TGTGCCAGCAACAGGGCTGGCGGGGGCGGAGAGACCCAGTACTTC.

This clone showed up just once. The chain couples TRBV10-3 to TRBJ1-6, with TRBD1 as a possible D gene (5 bases). V was cut by 3 bases and J by 8 bases, with 17 bases left in between. The CDR3 is 16 residues long. Germline CDR1 ENHRY, CDR2 SYGVKD. In DNA form, the CDR3 reads TGTGCCATCAGTGATGGGGCAGGGCGAGGAGATTCACCCCTCCACTTT. Protein product: CAISDGAGRGDSPLHF.

This rearrangement joins TRBV9 to TRBJ2-7, with 14 bases fitting TRBD2. Trimming took 2 bases from V and 4 from J; bases not matched to a gene: 5. Germline values: CDR1 SGDLS, CDR2 YYNGEE. There are 16 residues in the CDR3. CDR3 sequence (DNA): TGTGCCAGCAGCGTTGGGACTAGCGGGAGTGTTTACGAGCAGTACTTC. This sequence encodes CASSVGTSGSVYEQYF.

This rearrangement joins TRBV6-4 to TRBJ2-1; 9 bases agree with TRBD2. This CDR3 spans 14 amino acids. Germline CDR1 and CDR2: MRHNA and SNTAGT. J gave up 6 bases and V 7 bases, and 7 bases lay outside the gene matches. CDR3 bases: TGTGCCAGCACCTCGACTAGCGGTTTCAATGAGCAGTTCTTC. Translated, it gives CASTSTSGFNEQFF.

The V call is TRBV6-1, the J call TRBJ2-5; D not resolved. Looked up from germline, CDR1 is MNHNS and CDR2 is SASEGT. The CDR3 length is 13 residues. The V and J ends lost 4 bases and 5 bases respectively, with 11 bases between them. CDR3 DNA: TGTGCCAGCAGTGCTTCCCCCTTTGAGACCCAGTACTTC. Its translation is CASSASPFETQYF.

The chain carries TRBV10-3 and TRBJ2-2; 7 bases align to TRBD1. The germline V gene encodes CDR1 ENHRY and CDR2 SYGVKD. V trimming: 3 bases; J trimming: 0 bases; junction bases outside the gene matches: 4. The CDR3 runs 16 residues. The CDR3 spells CAISDPTGANTGELFF. The CDR3 coding sequence is TGTGCCATCAGTGATCCCACAGGGGCGAACACCGGGGAGCTGTTTTTT.

The rearrangement uses TRBV11-2 and TRBJ1-4, with 9 bases fitting TRBD1. There are 15 residues in the CDR3. Trimming at V came to 0 bases and at J to 10 bases, leaving 6 bases not matched to a gene. Germline V gene lookup returns CDR1 SGHAT and CDR2 FQNNGV. The CDR3 spells CASSLDWDRAGKLFF. The DNA of the CDR3 is TGTGCCAGCAGCTTAGACTGGGACAGGGCTGGAAAACTGTTTTTT.

This clone showed up just once. This rearrangement joins TRBV27 to TRBJ2-1; TRBD2 matches 11 bases. With V trimmed by 4 bases and J by 6 bases, 8 bases remained unmatched. CDR1 is MNHEY, CDR2 SMNVEV, per germline (reference sequence). CDR3 length: 16 residues. CDR3 sequence (DNA): TGTGCCAGCAGTTCTCCGAGCACTAGCGGGAGCAATGAGCAGTTCTTC. It is translated as CASSSPSTSGSNEQFF.

The chain recombines TRBV7-2 with TRBJ2-5; D remains unclear. Germline CDR1 reads SGHTA; CDR2 reads FQGNSA. The CDR3 totals 16 residues. Trimming pared 3 bases from V and 5 bases from J, leaving 19 bases between. Here the CDR3 DNA reads TGTGCCAGCAGCTTGAGGTACCGGGTCTTCACGGAGACCCAGTACTTC. It translates to CASSLRYRVFTETQYF.

V and J are TRBV2 and TRBJ1-6; perhaps TRBD1 as D (6 bases). In germline, CDR1 is SNHLY, CDR2 FYNNEI. The V end was cut by 4 bases, the J end by 7 bases, with 11 bases between. The CDR3 contains 14 residues. CDR3 sequence: CASSGQGKNSPLHF. The CDR3 nucleotides read TGTGCCAGCAGTGGCCAGGGGAAAAATTCACCCCTCCACTTT.

This rearrangement joins TRBV6-5 to TRBJ1-1; D ambiguous. This CDR3 region has 12 residues. Germline loops: CDR1 MNHEY, CDR2 SVGAGI. Trimming pared 8 bases from V and 6 bases from J, leaving 13 bases between. CDR3 protein: CASRGNEAEAFF. CDR3 in DNA: TGTGCCAGCCGGGGTAATGAGGCTGAAGCTTTCTTT.

The rearrangement joins TRBV20-1 to TRBJ2-5; D gene unclear. The ends were cut back, 6 bases at V and 1 base at J, with 6 bases in the middle. The CDR3 loop spans 11 amino acids. Germline V gene data show CDR1 as DFQATT and CDR2 as SNEGSKA (reference sequence). CDR3 sequence: CSARLQETQYF. Written as DNA, the CDR3 is TGCAGTGCAAGACTCCAAGAGACCCAGTACTTC.

The V call is TRBV2, the J call TRBJ1-6; D unclear. V was trimmed by 1 base and J by 9 bases, leaving 7 bases between them. The V gene's germline CDR1 is SNHLY and CDR2 FYNNEI. This CDR3 has 13 residues. CDR3 DNA sequence: TGTGCCAGCAGTGAAGGGTTCGGTTCACCCCTCCACTTT. Amino acid sequence: CASSEGFGSPLHF.

The chain joins TRBV28 to TRBJ2-7; D might be TRBD1 (6 bases). The length of the CDR3 is 14 residues. Germline values: CDR1 MDHEN, CDR2 SYDVKM. Trimming cost V 4 bases and J 0 bases, with 10 bases left between them. For the CDR3, the DNA is TGTGCCAGCAGTTCAACAGGGTACTCCTACGAGCAGTACTTC. Translated: CASSSTGYSYEQYF.

The CDR3 coding sequence is TGCAGTGCTACCCCTATGGATACGCAGTATTTT. It specifies CSATPMDTQYF. The J gene is TRBJ2-3, the V gene TRBV20-1, with D unclear. Trimming cost V 4 bases and J 6 bases, with 8 bases left between them. The V gene's germline CDR1 is DFQATT and CDR2 SNEGSKA (reference sequence). The CDR3 contains 11 residues.

The chain uses TRBV7-8 and TRBJ2-1; D ambiguous. CDR3 size: 13 residues. From germline, CDR1 is SGHVS and CDR2 FQNEAQ. V was cut by 10 bases and J by 2 bases, with 12 bases left in between. The CDR3 nucleotides read TGTGCCATCGTGACTGGAACCTACAATGAGCAGTTCTTC. As protein: CAIVTGTYNEQFF.

This clone was found once. The rearrangement links TRBV27 to TRBJ2-5, with 12 bases lining up with TRBD2. The CDR3 sequence is 16 residues long. The ends lost 8 bases at V and 5 bases at J; junction bases unmatched: 12. Germline lookup yields CDR1 MNHEY and CDR2 SMNVEV (reference sequence). In DNA, the CDR3 is TGTGCCAGCTCTGGGGCTAGCGGGAGGGGCGGGGAGACCCAGTACTTC. Protein sequence: CASSGASGRGGETQYF.

This chain joins TRBV30 and TRBJ1-4; TRBD1 matches 7 bases. Germline V lookup: CDR1 GTSNPN, CDR2 SVGIG (reference sequence). The junction had 4 bases not matched to a gene; V was cut back by 3 bases and J by 3 bases. CDR3 length equals 14 residues. The CDR3 protein is CAWSPGTANEKLFF. The CDR3 coding sequence is TGTGCCTGGAGCCCCGGGACAGCTAATGAAAAACTGTTTTTT.

The chain joins TRBV14 to TRBJ2-1; D unresolved. CDR3 length: 14 amino acids. The V gene lost 5 bases and the J gene lost 6 bases, with 14 bases spanning the gap. CDR1 and CDR2 (germline): SGHDN, FVKESK. CDR3 DNA: TGTGCCAGCAGCTATCTGAGGAACGCCAATGAGCAGTTCTTC. As protein: CASSYLRNANEQFF.

The genes are TRBV4-2 and TRBJ2-6; tentative D call: TRBD2 (5 bases). CDR3 length: 20 amino acids. Germline V gene sequence: CDR1 LGHNA, CDR2 YNFKEQ. V dropped 6 bases and J dropped 0 bases, with 24 bases sitting between them. CDR3 DNA: TGTGCCAGCAGTCCCCGCCACGAGGAGCGGAGCTACTCTGGGGCCAACGTCCTGACTTTC. Translating gives CASSPRHEERSYSGANVLTF.

This chain links TRBV7-2 with TRBJ1-2, with TRBD1 identical over 7 bases. From germline, CDR1 is SGHTA and CDR2 FQGNSA. The length of the CDR3 is 14 residues. The V segment lost 5 bases and the J segment 4 bases; nucleotides outside the gene matches: 7. CDR3 sequence reads: CASSTRQGGYGYTF. CDR3 nucleotides: TGTGCCAGCAGCACCAGACAGGGCGGCTATGGCTACACCTTC. The entire variable domain, with the rest obtained from reference TRBV7-2 and TRBJ1-2, is as follows: GAGVSQSPSNKVTEKGKDVELRCDPISGHTALYWYRQSLGQGLEFLIYFQGNSAPDKSGLPSDRFSAERTGGSVSTLTIQRTQQEDSAVYLCASSTRQGGYGYTFGSGTRLTVV.

The genes are TRBV4-2 and TRBJ2-1; weak D call: TRBD2 (6 bases). From germline, CDR1 is LGHNA and CDR2 YNFKEQ. This CDR3 contains 12 residues. V lost 6 bases to trimming and J lost 10 bases, with 13 bases between them. The CDR3 loop is CASSGPRGEQFF. DNA for the CDR3: TGTGCCAGCAGTGGACCTCGGGGGGAGCAGTTCTTC.

The chain has TRBV30 and TRBJ1-5; no firm D call. CDR3 length: 14 residues. V was shortened by 2 bases and J by 1 base, with 9 bases between the two germline ends. Per germline, CDR1 GTSNPN and CDR2 SVGIG (reference sequence). The chain's CDR3 is CAWSLYSSNQPQHF. CDR3 nucleotides: TGTGCCTGGAGTCTTTATTCGAGCAATCAGCCCCAGCATTTT.